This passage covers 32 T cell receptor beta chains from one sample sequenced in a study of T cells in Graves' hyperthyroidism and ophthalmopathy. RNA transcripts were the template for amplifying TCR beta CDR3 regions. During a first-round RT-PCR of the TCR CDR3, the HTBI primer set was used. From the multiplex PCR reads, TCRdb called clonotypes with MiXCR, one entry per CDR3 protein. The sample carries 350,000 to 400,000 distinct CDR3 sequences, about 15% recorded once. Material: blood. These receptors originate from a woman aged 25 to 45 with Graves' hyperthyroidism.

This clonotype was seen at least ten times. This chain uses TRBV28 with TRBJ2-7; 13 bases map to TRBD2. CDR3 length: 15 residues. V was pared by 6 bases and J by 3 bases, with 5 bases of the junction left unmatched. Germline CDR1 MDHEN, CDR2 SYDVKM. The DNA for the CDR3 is TGTGCCAGCAGGCGGACTAGCGGGGGACTCTACGAGCAGTACTTC. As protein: CASRRTSGGLYEQYF.

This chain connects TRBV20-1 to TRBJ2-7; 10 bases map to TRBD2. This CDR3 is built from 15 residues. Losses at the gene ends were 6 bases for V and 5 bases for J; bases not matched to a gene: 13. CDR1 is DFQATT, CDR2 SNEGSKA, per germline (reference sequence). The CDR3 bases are TGCAGTGCCACTAGGGGAGCGGGAGGGAAGGACGAGCAGTACTTC. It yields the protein CSATRGAGGKDEQYF.

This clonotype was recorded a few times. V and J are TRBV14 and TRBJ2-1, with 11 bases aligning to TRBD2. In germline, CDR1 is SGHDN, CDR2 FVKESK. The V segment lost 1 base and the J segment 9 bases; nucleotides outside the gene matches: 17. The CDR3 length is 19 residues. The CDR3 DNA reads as TGTGCCAGCAGCCAAGTCCCTGGCCTAGCGGGAGGAATTAGGGGTGAGCAGTTCTTC. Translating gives CASSQVPGLAGGIRGEQFF.

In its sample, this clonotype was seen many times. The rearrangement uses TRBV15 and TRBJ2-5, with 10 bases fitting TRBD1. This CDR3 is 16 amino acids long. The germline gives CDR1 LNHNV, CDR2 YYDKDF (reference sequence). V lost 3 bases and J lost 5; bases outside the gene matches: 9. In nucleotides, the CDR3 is TGTGCCACCAGCAGCCTGACAGGGGGCGCGAGGGAGACCCAGTACTTC. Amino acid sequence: CATSSLTGGARETQYF.

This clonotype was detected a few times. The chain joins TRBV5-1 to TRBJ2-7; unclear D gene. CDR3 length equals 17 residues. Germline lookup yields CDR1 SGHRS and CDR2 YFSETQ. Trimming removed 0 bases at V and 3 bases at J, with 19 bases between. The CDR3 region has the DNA TGCGCCAGCAGCTTGGCACCCCCCAGTAGATCGAACTACGAGCAGTACTTC. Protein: CASSLAPPSRSNYEQYF.

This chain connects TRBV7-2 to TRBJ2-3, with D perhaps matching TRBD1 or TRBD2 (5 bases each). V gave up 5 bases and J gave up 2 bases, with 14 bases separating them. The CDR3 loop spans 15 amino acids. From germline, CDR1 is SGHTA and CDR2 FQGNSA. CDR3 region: CASSPQGSDTDTQYF. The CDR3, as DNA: TGTGCCAGCAGCCCCCAGGGTAGCGACACAGATACGCAGTATTTT.

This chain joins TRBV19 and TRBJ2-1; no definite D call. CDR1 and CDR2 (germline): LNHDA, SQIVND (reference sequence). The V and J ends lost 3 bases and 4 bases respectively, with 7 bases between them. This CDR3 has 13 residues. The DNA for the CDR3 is TGTGCCAGTAGTATCAACCAGTACAATGAGCAGTTCTTC. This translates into CASSINQYNEQFF.

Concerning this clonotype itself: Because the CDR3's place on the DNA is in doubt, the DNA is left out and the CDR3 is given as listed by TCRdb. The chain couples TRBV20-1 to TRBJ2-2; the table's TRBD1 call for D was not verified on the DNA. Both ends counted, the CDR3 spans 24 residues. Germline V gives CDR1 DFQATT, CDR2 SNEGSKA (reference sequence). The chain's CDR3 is CSARAQRGSSYEQYFGPRTGELFF.

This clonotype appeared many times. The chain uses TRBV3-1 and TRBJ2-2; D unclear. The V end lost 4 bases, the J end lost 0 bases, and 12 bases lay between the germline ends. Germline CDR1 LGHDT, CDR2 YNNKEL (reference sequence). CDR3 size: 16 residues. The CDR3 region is CASSRLRNANTGELFF. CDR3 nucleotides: TGTGCCAGCAGCCGTTTACGGAACGCGAACACCGGGGAGCTGTTTTTT.

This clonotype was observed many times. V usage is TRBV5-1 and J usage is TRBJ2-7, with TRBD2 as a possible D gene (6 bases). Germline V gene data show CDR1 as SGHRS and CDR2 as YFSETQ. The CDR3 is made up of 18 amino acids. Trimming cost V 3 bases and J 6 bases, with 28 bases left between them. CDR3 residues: CASSSPGDEVPISGEQYF. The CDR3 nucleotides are TGCGCCAGCAGCTCCCCGGGAGATGAAGTCCCTATCTCCGGCGAGCAGTACTTC.

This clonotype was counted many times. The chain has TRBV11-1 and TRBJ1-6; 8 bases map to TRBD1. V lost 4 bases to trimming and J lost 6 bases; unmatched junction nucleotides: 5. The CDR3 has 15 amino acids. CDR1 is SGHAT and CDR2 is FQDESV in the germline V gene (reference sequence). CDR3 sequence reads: CASSSSGQANSPLHF. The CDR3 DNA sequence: TGTGCCAGCAGCTCCTCGGGACAGGCTAATTCACCCCTCCACTTT.

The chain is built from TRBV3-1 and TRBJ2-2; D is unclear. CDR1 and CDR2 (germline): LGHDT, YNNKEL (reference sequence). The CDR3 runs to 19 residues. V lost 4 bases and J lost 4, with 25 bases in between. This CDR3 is CASSPPFGPSGRGTGELFF. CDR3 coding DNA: TGTGCCAGCAGCCCCCCATTTGGGCCGAGTGGGCGCGGCACCGGGGAGCTGTTTTTT.

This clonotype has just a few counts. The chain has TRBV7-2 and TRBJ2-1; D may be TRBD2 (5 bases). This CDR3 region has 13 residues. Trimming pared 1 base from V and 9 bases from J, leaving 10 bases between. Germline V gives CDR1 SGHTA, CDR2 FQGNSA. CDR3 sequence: CASSLVPGSEQFF. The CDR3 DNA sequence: TGTGCCAGCAGCTTAGTGCCGGGGAGTGAGCAGTTCTTC.

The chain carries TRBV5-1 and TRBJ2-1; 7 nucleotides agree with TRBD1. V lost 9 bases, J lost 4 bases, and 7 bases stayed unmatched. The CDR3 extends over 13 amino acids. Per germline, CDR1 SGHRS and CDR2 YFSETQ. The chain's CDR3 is CATSEQGYNEQFF. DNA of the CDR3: TGCGCCACCTCGGAACAGGGGTACAATGAGCAGTTCTTC.

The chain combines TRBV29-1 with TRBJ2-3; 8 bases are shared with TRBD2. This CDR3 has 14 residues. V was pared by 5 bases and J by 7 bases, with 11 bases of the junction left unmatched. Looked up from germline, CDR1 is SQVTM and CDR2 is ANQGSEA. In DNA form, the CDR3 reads TGCAGCGTTATATTAGCGGGGAGCACCTATACGCAGTATTTT. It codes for CSVILAGSTYTQYF.

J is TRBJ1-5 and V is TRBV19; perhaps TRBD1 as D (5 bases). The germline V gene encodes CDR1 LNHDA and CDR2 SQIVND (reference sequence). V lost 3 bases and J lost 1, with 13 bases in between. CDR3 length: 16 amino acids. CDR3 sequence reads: CASSIFTWGSNQPQHF. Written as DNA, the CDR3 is TGTGCCAGTAGTATTTTTACTTGGGGGAGCAATCAGCCCCAGCATTTT.

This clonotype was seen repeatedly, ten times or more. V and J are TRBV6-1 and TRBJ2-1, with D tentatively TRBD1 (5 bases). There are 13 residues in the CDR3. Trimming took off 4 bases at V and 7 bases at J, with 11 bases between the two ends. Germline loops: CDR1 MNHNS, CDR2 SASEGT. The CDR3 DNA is TGTGCCAGCAGTGCAGTAGCAGGGAATGAGCAGTTCTTC. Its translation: CASSAVAGNEQFF.

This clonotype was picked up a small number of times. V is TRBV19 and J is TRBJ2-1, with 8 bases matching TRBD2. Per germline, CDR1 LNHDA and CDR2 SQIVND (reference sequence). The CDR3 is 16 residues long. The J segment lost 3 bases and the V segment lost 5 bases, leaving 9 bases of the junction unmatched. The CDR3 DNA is TGTGCCAGTAGTCCCACCTCTAGCGGGCGCTACAATGAGCAGTTCTTC. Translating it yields CASSPTSSGRYNEQFF.

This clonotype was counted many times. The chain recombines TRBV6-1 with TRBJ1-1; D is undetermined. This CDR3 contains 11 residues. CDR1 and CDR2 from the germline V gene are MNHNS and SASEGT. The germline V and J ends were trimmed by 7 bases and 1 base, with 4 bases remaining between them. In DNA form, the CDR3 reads TGTGCCAGCACCAAGAACACTGAAGCTTTCTTT. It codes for CASTKNTEAFF.

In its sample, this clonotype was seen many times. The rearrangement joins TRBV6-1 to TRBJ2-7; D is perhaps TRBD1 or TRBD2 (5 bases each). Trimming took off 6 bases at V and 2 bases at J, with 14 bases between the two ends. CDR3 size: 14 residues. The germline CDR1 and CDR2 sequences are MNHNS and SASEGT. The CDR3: CASSPGLGAYEQYF. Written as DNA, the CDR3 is TGTGCCAGCAGCCCCGGACTGGGGGCCTACGAGCAGTACTTC.

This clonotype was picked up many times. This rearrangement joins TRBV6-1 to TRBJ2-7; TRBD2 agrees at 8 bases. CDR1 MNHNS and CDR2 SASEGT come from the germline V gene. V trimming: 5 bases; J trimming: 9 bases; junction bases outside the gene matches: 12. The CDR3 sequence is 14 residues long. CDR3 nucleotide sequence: TGTGCCAGCAGTACTAGCGGCAGCTCCCCTTGGCAGTACTTC. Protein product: CASSTSGSSPWQYF.

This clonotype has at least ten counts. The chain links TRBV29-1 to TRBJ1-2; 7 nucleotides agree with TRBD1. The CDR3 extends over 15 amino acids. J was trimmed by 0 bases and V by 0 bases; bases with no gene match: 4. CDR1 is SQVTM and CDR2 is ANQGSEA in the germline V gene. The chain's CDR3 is CSVEDLGTANYGYTF. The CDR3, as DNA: TGCAGCGTTGAAGATCTTGGGACAGCTAACTATGGCTACACCTTC. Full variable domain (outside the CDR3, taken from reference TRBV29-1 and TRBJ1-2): SAVISQKPSRDICQRGTSLTIQCQVDSQVTMMFWYRQQPGQSLTLIATANQGSEATYESGFVIDKFPISRPNLTFSTLTVSNMSPEDSSIYLCSVEDLGTANYGYTFGSGTRLTVV.

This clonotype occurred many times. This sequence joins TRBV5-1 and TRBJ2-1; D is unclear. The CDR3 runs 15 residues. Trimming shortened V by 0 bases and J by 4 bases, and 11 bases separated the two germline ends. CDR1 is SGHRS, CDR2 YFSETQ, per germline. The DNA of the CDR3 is TGCGCCAGCAGCTTGGACGGCCCCAGTTACAATGAGCAGTTCTTC. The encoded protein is CASSLDGPSYNEQFF.

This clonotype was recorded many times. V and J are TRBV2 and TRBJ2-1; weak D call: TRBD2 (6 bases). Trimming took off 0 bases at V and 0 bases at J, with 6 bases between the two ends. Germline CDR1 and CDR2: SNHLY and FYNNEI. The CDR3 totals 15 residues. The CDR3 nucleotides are TGTGCCAGCAGTGAAGCGCGGGGCTCCTACAATGAGCAGTTCTTC. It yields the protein CASSEARGSYNEQFF.

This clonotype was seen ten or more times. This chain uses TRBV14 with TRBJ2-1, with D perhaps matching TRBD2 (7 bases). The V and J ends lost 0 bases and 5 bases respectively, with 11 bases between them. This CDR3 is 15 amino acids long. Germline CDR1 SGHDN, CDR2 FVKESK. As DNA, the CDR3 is TGTGCCAGCAGCCAAGAGAGGGGGGGTCACAATGAGCAGTTCTTC. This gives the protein CASSQERGGHNEQFF.

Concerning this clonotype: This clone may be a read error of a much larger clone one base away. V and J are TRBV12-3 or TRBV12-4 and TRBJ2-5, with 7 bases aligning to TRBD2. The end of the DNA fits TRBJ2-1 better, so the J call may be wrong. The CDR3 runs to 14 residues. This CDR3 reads CASQRDRDYKTQFF. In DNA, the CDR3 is TGTGCCAGCCAACGCGACCGGGACTACAAGACCCAGTTCTTC.

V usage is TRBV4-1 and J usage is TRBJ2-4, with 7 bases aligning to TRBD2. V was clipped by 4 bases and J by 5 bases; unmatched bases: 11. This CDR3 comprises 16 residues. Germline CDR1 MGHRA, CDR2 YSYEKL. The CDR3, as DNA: TGCGCCAGCAGCCCAAGCCCTACTAGCGCCGAAAACATTCAGTACTTC. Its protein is CASSPSPTSAENIQYF.

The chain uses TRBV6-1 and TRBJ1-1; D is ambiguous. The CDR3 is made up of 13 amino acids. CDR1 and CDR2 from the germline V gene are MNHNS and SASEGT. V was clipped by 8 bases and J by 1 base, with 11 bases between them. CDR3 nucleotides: TGTGCCAGCCCGACGCCGCAGAACACTGAAGCTTTCTTT. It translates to CASPTPQNTEAFF.

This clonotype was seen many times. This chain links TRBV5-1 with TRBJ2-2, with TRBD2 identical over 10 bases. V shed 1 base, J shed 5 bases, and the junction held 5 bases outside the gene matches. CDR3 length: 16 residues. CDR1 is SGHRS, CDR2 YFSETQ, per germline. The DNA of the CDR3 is TGCGCCAGCAGCTTGACTAGCGGGAAGGCGACCGGGGAGCTGTTTTTT. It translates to CASSLTSGKATGELFF.

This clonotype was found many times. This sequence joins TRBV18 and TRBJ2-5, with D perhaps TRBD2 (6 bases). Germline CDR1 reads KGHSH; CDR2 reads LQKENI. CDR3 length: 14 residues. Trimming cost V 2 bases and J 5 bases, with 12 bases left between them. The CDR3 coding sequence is TGTGCCAGCTCACCAGGGGAGGTCGGTGAGACCCAGTACTTC. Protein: CASSPGEVGETQYF. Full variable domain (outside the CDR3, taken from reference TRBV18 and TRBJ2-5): NAGVMQNPRHLVRRRGQEARLRCSPMKGHSHVYWYRQLPEEGLKFMVYLQKENIIDESGMPKERFSAEFPKEGPSILRIQQVVRGDSAAYFCASSPGEVGETQYFGPGTRLLVL.

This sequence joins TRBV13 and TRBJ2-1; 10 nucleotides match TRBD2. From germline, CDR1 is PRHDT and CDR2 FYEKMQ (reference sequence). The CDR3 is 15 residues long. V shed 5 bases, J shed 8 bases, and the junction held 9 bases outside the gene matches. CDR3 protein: CASSDGLAASDEQFF. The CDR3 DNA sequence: TGTGCCAGCAGCGACGGACTAGCGGCCTCCGATGAGCAGTTCTTC. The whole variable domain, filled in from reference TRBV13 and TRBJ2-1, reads AAGVIQSPRHLIKEKRETATLKCYPIPRHDTVYWYQQGPGQDPQFLISFYEKMQSDKGSIPDRFSAQQFSDYHSELNMSSLELGDSALYFCASSDGLAASDEQFFGPGTRLTVL.

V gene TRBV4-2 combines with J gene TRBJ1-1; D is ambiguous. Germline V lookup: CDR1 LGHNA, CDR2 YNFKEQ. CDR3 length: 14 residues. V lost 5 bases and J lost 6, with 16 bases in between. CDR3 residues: CASSAGPLSAEAFF. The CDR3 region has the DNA TGTGCCAGCAGCGCCGGACCTTTGAGCGCTGAAGCTTTCTTT.